This T cell receptor (beta chain) comes out of a study of T cell responses to AZD1222 COVID-19 vaccine. Points from the study as a whole: Mapped onto spike, vaccine-associated CD4 TCRs spanned it and were dominant at 160-218 and 743-854.

A note on this clone: Its specificity is not known.

Profiling relied on immunoSEQ multiplex PCR, and the TCRdb table lists in-frame clones only, not all of them. The table has more than 95,000 clones, about 90% seen once. This CDR3 spans 14 amino acids. Germline V gene data show CDR1 as MNHNS and CDR2 as SASEGT. V was cut by 0 bases and J by 5 bases, with 7 bases left in between. The V gene is TRBV6-1, the J gene TRBJ2-2; tentatively, D is TRBD2 (5 bases). The source of this sequence is an adult in good health. The sample in question was peripheral blood, obtained on day 0 of MenACWY control vaccination. CDR3 nucleotides: TGTGCCAGCAGTGAAGCGAGGAGGACCGGGGAGCTGTTTTTT. Its translation: CASSEARRTGELFF.